This T cell receptor (beta chain) was documented in a study of blood T cell repertoires in COVID-19. In the study overall: The United States, Italy and Spain provided the acute and convalescent COVID-19 samples.

TCRdb keeps only in-frame clones here, not all; method: immunoSEQ multiplex PCR. This table has about 140,000 clones, around 90% appearing once. Trimming removed 9 bases from V and 6 bases from J; junction bases left unmatched: 4. The germline V gene encodes CDR1 KGHDR and CDR2 SFDVKD. The CDR3 length is 12 residues. This sequence originates from a man aged 65-85 years with acute or convalescent COVID-19. The chain recombines TRBV24-1 with TRBJ2-1; 7 bases map to TRBD1. The source material was peripheral blood. The CDR3 reads CATGRQGNEQFF. The CDR3 region has the DNA TGTGCCACCGGTCGACAGGGCAATGAGCAGTTCTTC.